The 10 T cell receptor beta chains below all came from one sample that was sequenced in a study of tumor and adjacent non-tumor tissue in lung cancer (dated by TCRdb to 2016 to 2019). RNA was extracted from bulk unsorted tissue and checked for quality with a NanoDrop ND-1000 and an Agilent 2100. Receptor libraries were prepared by multiplex PCR. The sequencing machine was an Illumina HiSeq 2500. TCRbeta libraries were constructed through three rounds of nested PCR with primers (Table S4) according to protocols adapted from ARM-PCR. TCRdb redid the processing of the public reads, applying fastp at Q25 and MiXCR, and retained in-frame beta chains. Entries are consolidated by CDR3 protein sequence, retaining the most common genes and DNA. The sample table holds around 200,000 distinct CDR3 sequences, of which around 70% were seen once. 20% to 25% of the sample is in the top ten clones. Sequenced material: lung tumor tissue. These receptors all come from a man in his 60s with non-small cell lung cancer.

As to this clonotype: This may be a read error, as it is one base from a much larger clone. The chain uses TRBV6-2 or TRBV6-3 and TRBJ1-2, with a weak D call TRBD1 (5 bases). The CDR3 runs to 16 residues. CDR1 and CDR2 from the germline V gene are MNHEY and SVGEGT. DNA for the CDR3: TGTGCCAGCACTTACTCTTGGGGACCATTAGGGCATGGCTACACCTTC. This gives the protein CASTYSWGPLGHGYTF.

About this clonotype: A much larger clone differs from this one at a single base, so this may be a read error. The gene calls are TRBV20-1 and TRBJ1-1; 7 bases are shared with TRBD1. V trimming: 1 base; J trimming: 0 bases; junction bases outside the gene matches: 8. Germline V gene sequence: CDR1 DFQATT, CDR2 SNEGSKA (reference sequence). The CDR3 has 16 residues. CDR3 region: CSARVAQRGLNTEAFF. The CDR3 DNA sequence: TGCAGTGCTAGAGTGGCGCAGAGGGGGCTGAACACTGAAGCTTTCTTT.

This clonotype was observed a single time. This chain uses TRBV20-1 with TRBJ1-2, with TRBD1 matching 12 bases. Trimming cost V 5 bases and J 8 bases; bases outside gene matches: 9. CDR3 size: 14 residues. Germline-derived CDR1 and CDR2 are DFQATT and SNEGSKA (reference sequence). The CDR3 DNA reads as TGCAGTGCTTGGGGACAGGGGGCAGTTAAGGGCTACACCTTC. Residues: CSAWGQGAVKGYTF.

The table lists this clonotype with a few counts. Sequence at one end of the junction differs from germline and may be a read error. The chain couples TRBV4-3 to TRBJ2-3; D may be TRBD2 (6 bases). The CDR3 loop spans 16 amino acids. Germline V CDR1 and CDR2: LGHNA, YSLEER. The CDR3: CASSQDRAGTRDTRYF. The CDR3 nucleotides are TGTGCCAGCAGCCAAGATAGAGCGGGCACCAGAGATACGCGGTATTTT.

As regards this clonotype: Compared with germline, one end of the junction differs, possibly owing to a read error. J is TRBJ2-3 and V is TRBV11-2; TRBD2 agrees at 10 bases. The CDR3 is 14 amino acids. The germline CDR1 and CDR2 sequences are SGHAT and FQNNGV. CDR3 residues: CVSSFLAGDVRQYF. CDR3 DNA sequence: TGTGTCAGCAGCTTTCTAGCGGGGGACGTTCGGCAGTATTTT.

Comment on this clonotype: At one end, the junction sequence differs from germline, possibly due to a read error. The CDR3 coding sequence is TGTGCCAGTAGCTTAGGCTCGATCCCTCGGAGTTTCTTT. This translates into CASSLGSIPRSFF. The chain joins TRBV11-3 to TRBJ1-1; D ambiguous. Germline CDR1 reads SGHNT; CDR2 reads YENEEA. The CDR3 loop spans 13 amino acids.

The V gene is TRBV11-2, the J gene TRBJ2-3; D gene uncertain. This CDR3 has 13 amino acids. Germline values: CDR1 SGHAT, CDR2 FQNNGV. V was clipped by 7 bases and J by 4 bases, with 12 bases between them. CDR3 bases: TGTGCCAGCACGCCTAACGTTCCAGATACGCAGTATTTT. Its translation is CASTPNVPDTQYF.

V is TRBV5-5 and J is TRBJ1-5, with 9 bases matching TRBD1. V trimming: 3 bases; J trimming: 2 bases; junction bases outside the gene matches: 12. Germline V gene data show CDR1 as SGHKS and CDR2 as YYEKEE (reference sequence). The CDR3 has 18 residues. CDR3 amino acids: CASSSVGRDRDGNQPQHF. The CDR3 DNA follows: TGTGCCAGCAGCTCCGTGGGCCGGGACAGGGATGGCAATCAGCCCCAGCATTTT.

With respect to this clonotype: This may arise from a read error, as a much more abundant clone is one base away. V usage is TRBV20-1 and J usage is TRBJ1-2, with 11 bases identical to TRBD1. Germline CDR1 is DFQATT and CDR2 is SNEGSKA (reference sequence). CDR3 size: 11 residues. The J segment lost 12 bases and the V segment lost 6 bases, leaving 6 bases of the junction unmatched. The CDR3 protein is CSARTGGGNTF. In DNA, the CDR3 is TGCAGTGCCAGGACAGGGGGCGGCAACACCTTC.

In the case of this clonotype: The junction does not match germline at one end; this may be a read error. The gene calls are TRBV20-1 and TRBJ2-7; D not certain. This CDR3 is built from 12 residues. Looked up from germline, CDR1 is DFQATT and CDR2 is SNEGSKA (reference sequence). For the CDR3, the DNA is TGCAGTGCAAGAGGTAACAGCTACGAGCAGTACTTC. This translates into CSARGNSYEQYF.